The 20 T cell receptor beta chains given below trace back to one sample, sequenced in a study of blood T cells in healthy people across ages (dated by TCRdb to between 2015 and 2016). Library preparation was by 5' RACE. Instrument on record: Illumina HiSeq 2500. A second 7 to 11 cycle PCR used a sample-barcoded 5' primer and a J-beta primer mix. In TCRdb, the public reads were trimmed at Q25 with fastp and aligned with MiXCR, with productive beta chains retained. Rows with a matching CDR3 protein are joined into one entry that keeps the most common DNA and genes. In all, the sample holds about 1.6 million distinct CDR3 sequences, and around 36% of those were seen once. Approximately 11% of the sample is in the top ten clones. Sequencing was performed on blood. The receptors were sampled from a woman aged 30 to 39 in good health.

The chain carries TRBV11-2 and TRBJ2-7; D not resolved. The length of the CDR3 is 15 residues. Germline values: CDR1 SGHAT, CDR2 FQNNGV. Trimming removed 5 bases from V and 3 bases from J, with 17 bases in between. CDR3: CASSRASPSYYEQYF. CDR3 nucleotides: TGTGCCAGCAGCCGGGCATCCCCCTCCTACTACGAGCAGTACTTC.

This clonotype appeared many times. V and J are TRBV3-1 and TRBJ2-1; D uncertain. V was cut by 0 bases and J by 3 bases, with 9 bases left in between. The CDR3 sequence is 15 residues long. The germline V gene encodes CDR1 LGHDT and CDR2 YNNKEL (reference sequence). The CDR3 DNA reads as TGTGCCAGCAGCCAAGAGGCTAGTGTCTACAATGAGCAGTTCTTC. Translation: CASSQEASVYNEQFF.

The chain couples TRBV7-9 to TRBJ1-1, with D possibly TRBD1 on 6 matching bases. The CDR3 length is 15 residues. Germline V CDR1 and CDR2: SEHNR, FQNEAQ (reference sequence). V was trimmed by 6 bases and J by 9 bases, leaving 23 bases between them. The DNA of the CDR3 is TGTGCCAGCAGTCAACGAATACAGGGTTCTAATCAAGCTTTCTTT. Amino acids: CASSQRIQGSNQAFF.

This chain links TRBV25-1 with TRBJ2-1; perhaps D is TRBD1 or TRBD2 (5 bases each). Germline lookup yields CDR1 MGHDK and CDR2 SYGVNS. Trimming took 1 base from V and 7 from J, leaving 14 bases between them. The CDR3 extends over 15 amino acids. The CDR3 reads CASSESRGVTNEQFF. The DNA of the CDR3 is TGTGCCAGCAGTGAATCGAGAGGGGTTACAAATGAGCAGTTCTTC.

The chain uses TRBV14 and TRBJ2-3; D is uncertain. Trimming removed 0 bases at V and 0 bases at J, with 7 bases between. This CDR3 spans 15 amino acids. The germline V gene has CDR1 SGHDN and CDR2 FVKESK. The DNA for the CDR3 is TGTGCCAGCAGCCAAGATTGGGCAAGCACAGATACGCAGTATTTT. It specifies CASSQDWASTDTQYF.

The chain combines TRBV3-1 with TRBJ2-5; no clear D gene. The V end lost 3 bases, the J end lost 5 bases, and 7 bases lay between the germline ends. CDR3 length: 12 amino acids. Germline V gene lookup returns CDR1 LGHDT and CDR2 YNNKEL (reference sequence). In DNA form, the CDR3 reads TGTGCCAGCAGCCAGAGAGTGGAGACCCAGTACTTC. Encoded protein: CASSQRVETQYF.

On this clonotype: This may stem from a read error, because a much larger clone lies one nucleotide away. The chain combines TRBV6-1 with TRBJ2-7, with 9 bases that match TRBD2. Germline V gene sequence: CDR1 MNHNS, CDR2 SASEGT. Unmatched junction bases numbered 4, after V lost 7 bases and J lost 3 bases. The CDR3 loop spans 13 amino acids. The DNA of the CDR3 is TGTGCCAGCATTTCTAGCGGGATCTACGAGCAGTACTTC. Encoded protein: CASISSGIYEQYF.

The chain employs TRBV4-1 and TRBJ1-4, with unresolved D. Deletions cut 5 bases from V and 5 bases from J, with 12 bases between. This CDR3 contains 14 residues. The V gene's germline CDR1 is MGHRA and CDR2 YSYEKL. CDR3 protein: CASSYELRNEKLFF. DNA for the CDR3: TGCGCCAGCAGCTATGAACTACGAAATGAAAAACTGTTTTTT.

The genes are TRBV7-9 and TRBJ1-1, with TRBD1 as a possible D gene (6 bases). Deletions cut 5 bases from V and 8 bases from J, with 18 bases between. The CDR3 covers 14 residues. Germline V gene lookup returns CDR1 SEHNR and CDR2 FQNEAQ (reference sequence). CDR3 protein: CASSLDSGVGEAFF. In DNA, the CDR3 is TGTGCCAGCAGCCTGGACAGTGGGGTCGGGGAAGCTTTCTTT.

V is TRBV6-2 or TRBV6-3 and J is TRBJ2-1; TRBD1 aligns across 10 bases. CDR3 length: 16 residues. The germline gives CDR1 MNHEY, CDR2 SVGEGT. Trimming removed 6 bases from V and 6 bases from J; junction bases left unmatched: 11. The CDR3: CASRNPGTGESNEQFF. The DNA for the CDR3 is TGTGCCAGCAGGAACCCCGGGACAGGGGAATCCAATGAGCAGTTCTTC.

This clonotype has more than one count but fewer than ten. The chain employs TRBV5-5 and TRBJ1-2; 7 nucleotides align to TRBD1. The CDR3 totals 14 residues. The germline V gene encodes CDR1 SGHKS and CDR2 YYEKEE (reference sequence). V lost 0 bases to trimming and J lost 4 bases; unmatched junction nucleotides: 3. The CDR3 region has the DNA TGTGCCAGCAGCTTGGAGGACAGGCGCTATGGCTACACCTTC. Its protein product is CASSLEDRRYGYTF.

V is TRBV2 and J is TRBJ2-5; no definite D call. Germline loops: CDR1 SNHLY, CDR2 FYNNEI. Trimming left V 5 bases short and J 1 base short, with 11 bases between. The CDR3 extends over 14 amino acids. The CDR3 loop is CASSTLGRQETQYF. The CDR3 bases are TGTGCCAGCAGTACTCTAGGACGCCAAGAGACCCAGTACTTC.

The chain is built from TRBV28 and TRBJ1-2; TRBD1 might be the D (6 bases). Germline lookup yields CDR1 MDHEN and CDR2 SYDVKM. This CDR3 contains 14 residues. The ends were cut back, 2 bases at V and 7 bases at J, with 14 bases in the middle. The CDR3 here is CASSLNRVGGGYTF. Written as DNA, the CDR3 is TGTGCCAGCAGTTTAAACAGGGTTGGCGGTGGCTACACCTTC.

This clonotype was observed a few times. The rearrangement uses TRBV20-1 and TRBJ2-3; TRBD1 is a possible D gene (6 bases). The CDR3 runs 16 residues. V shed 5 bases and J shed 0 bases, with 18 bases lying between them. Germline CDR1 reads DFQATT; CDR2 reads SNEGSKA (reference sequence). This CDR3 reads CSAPDIRGSSTDTQYF. In DNA form, the CDR3 reads TGCAGTGCTCCAGATATTAGGGGGTCTAGCACAGATACGCAGTATTTT.

The chain recombines TRBV4-2 with TRBJ2-7; the D gene is possibly TRBD2 (7 bases). The CDR3 is made up of 15 amino acids. V dropped 0 bases and J dropped 6 bases, with 15 bases sitting between them. CDR1 and CDR2 from the germline V gene are LGHNA and YNFKEQ. In DNA, the CDR3 is TGTGCCAGCAGCCAAGATGGGGGGGCTTTAGGCGAGCAGTACTTC. This encodes CASSQDGGALGEQYF.

Of note for this clonotype: At one boundary the junction diverges from the germline segment, which might be a read error. The gene calls are TRBV11-2 and TRBJ2-3, with TRBD2 matching 7 bases. The CDR3 totals 16 residues. Germline CDR1 and CDR2: SGHAT and FQNNGV. In DNA, the CDR3 is TGTGCCAGCAGCTTTAAGCGGGGCGACTCGGGAGATGCGCAGTATTTT. It is translated as CASSFKRGDSGDAQYF.

This clonotype was recorded a few times. The V and J genes are TRBV7-2 and TRBJ2-3; D is ambiguous. V gave up 5 bases and J gave up 10 bases, with 13 bases separating them. Germline CDR1 SGHTA, CDR2 FQGNSA. The CDR3 loop spans 12 amino acids. CDR3: CASSDTGYAQYF. As DNA, the CDR3 is TGTGCCAGCAGCGATACTGGGTATGCGCAGTATTTT.

This clonotype has only a few counts. The genes are TRBV6-4 and TRBJ1-5; no definite D call. V lost 6 bases to trimming and J lost 7 bases, with 16 bases between them. Germline V lookup: CDR1 MRHNA, CDR2 SNTAGT. There are 14 residues in the CDR3. CDR3 bases: TGTGCCAGCAGCTATTCAGGAGCGAACCAGCCCCAGCATTTT. This sequence encodes CASSYSGANQPQHF.

Only one count was recorded for this clonotype. This rearrangement joins TRBV20-1 to TRBJ2-7; possible D gene TRBD2, 5 bases. The V and J ends lost 3 bases and 7 bases respectively, with 13 bases between them. Germline V gene data show CDR1 as DFQATT and CDR2 as SNEGSKA (reference sequence). CDR3 length equals 12 residues. The CDR3 DNA follows: TGCAGTGCTAGCGGTGGCCCGGGGGAGCAGTACTTC. Its protein product is CSASGGPGEQYF.

This clonotype was observed at least ten times. The chain links TRBV20-1 to TRBJ2-1; TRBD2 is a possible D gene (5 bases). CDR1 is DFQATT and CDR2 is SNEGSKA in the germline V gene (reference sequence). Deletions cut 0 bases from V and 3 bases from J, with 18 bases between. CDR3 length equals 17 residues. The CDR3 nucleotides read TGCAGTGCTAGAGATTACTACCGGGATCGCAACTACAATGAGCAGTTCTTC. The encoded protein is CSARDYYRDRNYNEQFF.